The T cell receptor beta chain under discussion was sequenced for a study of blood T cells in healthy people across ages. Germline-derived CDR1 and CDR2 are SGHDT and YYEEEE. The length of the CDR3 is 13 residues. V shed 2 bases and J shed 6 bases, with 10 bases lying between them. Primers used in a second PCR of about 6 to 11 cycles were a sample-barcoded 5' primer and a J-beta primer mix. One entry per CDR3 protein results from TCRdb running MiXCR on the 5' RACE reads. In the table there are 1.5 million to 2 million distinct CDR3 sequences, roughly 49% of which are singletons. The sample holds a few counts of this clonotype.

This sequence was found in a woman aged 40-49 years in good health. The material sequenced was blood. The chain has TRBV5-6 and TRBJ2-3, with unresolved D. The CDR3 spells CASSFYFADTQYF. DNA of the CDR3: TGTGCCAGCAGCTTTTACTTTGCTGATACGCAGTATTTT.